This T cell receptor (beta chain) is drawn from a study of pediatric ulcerative colitis. Study-level findings and limits: Blood samples from two patients yielded substantially fewer templates and were excluded from blood-rectal overlap analysis. No controls had the two rectal clonotypes shared by ulcerative colitis patients.

The CDR3 covers 17 residues. V was cut by 4 bases and J by 0 bases, with 14 bases left in between. Germline V gene data show CDR1 as SGDLS and CDR2 as YYNGEE. In the case of this clone: Its antigen is currently unknown.

This was a survey-level run. Sequencing depth was up to 500,000 reads per sample. The protocol was immunoSEQ multiplex PCR, while the TCRdb copy is restricted to in-frame clones and leaves out a portion. The repertoire has 25,000 to 35,000 clones, 82% of them found once; the top ten carry 3.5% to 4.5%. This TCR derives from a boy younger than 18 with severe ulcerative colitis. The specimen sequenced was blood. The V gene is TRBV9, the J gene TRBJ2-6, with D maybe TRBD2 (5 bases). CDR3 DNA: TGTGCCAGCAGCCTTGATGAGGGCCCCTCTGGGGCCAACGTCCTGACTTTC. Amino acid sequence: CASSLDEGPSGANVLTF. Together with reference TRBV9 and TRBJ2-6, the CDR3 gives the full variable domain: DSGVTQTPKHLITATGQRVTLRCSPRSGDLSVYWYQQSLDQGLQFLIQYYNGEERAKGNILERFSAQQFPDLHSELNLSSLELGDSALYFCASSLDEGPSGANVLTFGAGSRLTVL.